The clone carrying this T cell receptor (beta chain) has just a few counts. As yet, its antigen is unknown. The data were obtained in a study of radiation and T cells in renal cell carcinoma. Study findings and constraints: Top tumor clonotypes rose in blood 2 weeks post-radiation, then contracted. Pretreatment tumor biopsies were lacking, so baseline clonotypes are unknown.

Some clones are missing from TCRdb's copy, which holds only in-frame ones; the method was immunoSEQ multiplex PCR. The table includes about 49,000 clones, 75% to 85% detected once. Specified time point: blood 2 weeks post-SBRT. The treatment was: 15 Gy SBRT to primary tumor, nephrectomy 4 weeks later. Serial blood draws occurred at baseline and 2 and 4 weeks post-SBRT. The receptor's source is a woman between 65 and 79 years old with renal cell carcinoma. The sample in question was blood, obtained from a patient whose treatment included radiotherapy and nephrectomy.

In DNA form, the CDR3 reads TGTGCCAGCAGCGATGGGAGGACTGAAGCTTTCTTT. Protein: CASSDGRTEAFF. V gene TRBV4-2 combines with J gene TRBJ1-1; D not resolved. The CDR3 is 12 residues long. Germline V lookup: CDR1 LGHNA, CDR2 YNFKEQ. Trimming took 5 bases from V and 5 from J, leaving 9 bases between them.